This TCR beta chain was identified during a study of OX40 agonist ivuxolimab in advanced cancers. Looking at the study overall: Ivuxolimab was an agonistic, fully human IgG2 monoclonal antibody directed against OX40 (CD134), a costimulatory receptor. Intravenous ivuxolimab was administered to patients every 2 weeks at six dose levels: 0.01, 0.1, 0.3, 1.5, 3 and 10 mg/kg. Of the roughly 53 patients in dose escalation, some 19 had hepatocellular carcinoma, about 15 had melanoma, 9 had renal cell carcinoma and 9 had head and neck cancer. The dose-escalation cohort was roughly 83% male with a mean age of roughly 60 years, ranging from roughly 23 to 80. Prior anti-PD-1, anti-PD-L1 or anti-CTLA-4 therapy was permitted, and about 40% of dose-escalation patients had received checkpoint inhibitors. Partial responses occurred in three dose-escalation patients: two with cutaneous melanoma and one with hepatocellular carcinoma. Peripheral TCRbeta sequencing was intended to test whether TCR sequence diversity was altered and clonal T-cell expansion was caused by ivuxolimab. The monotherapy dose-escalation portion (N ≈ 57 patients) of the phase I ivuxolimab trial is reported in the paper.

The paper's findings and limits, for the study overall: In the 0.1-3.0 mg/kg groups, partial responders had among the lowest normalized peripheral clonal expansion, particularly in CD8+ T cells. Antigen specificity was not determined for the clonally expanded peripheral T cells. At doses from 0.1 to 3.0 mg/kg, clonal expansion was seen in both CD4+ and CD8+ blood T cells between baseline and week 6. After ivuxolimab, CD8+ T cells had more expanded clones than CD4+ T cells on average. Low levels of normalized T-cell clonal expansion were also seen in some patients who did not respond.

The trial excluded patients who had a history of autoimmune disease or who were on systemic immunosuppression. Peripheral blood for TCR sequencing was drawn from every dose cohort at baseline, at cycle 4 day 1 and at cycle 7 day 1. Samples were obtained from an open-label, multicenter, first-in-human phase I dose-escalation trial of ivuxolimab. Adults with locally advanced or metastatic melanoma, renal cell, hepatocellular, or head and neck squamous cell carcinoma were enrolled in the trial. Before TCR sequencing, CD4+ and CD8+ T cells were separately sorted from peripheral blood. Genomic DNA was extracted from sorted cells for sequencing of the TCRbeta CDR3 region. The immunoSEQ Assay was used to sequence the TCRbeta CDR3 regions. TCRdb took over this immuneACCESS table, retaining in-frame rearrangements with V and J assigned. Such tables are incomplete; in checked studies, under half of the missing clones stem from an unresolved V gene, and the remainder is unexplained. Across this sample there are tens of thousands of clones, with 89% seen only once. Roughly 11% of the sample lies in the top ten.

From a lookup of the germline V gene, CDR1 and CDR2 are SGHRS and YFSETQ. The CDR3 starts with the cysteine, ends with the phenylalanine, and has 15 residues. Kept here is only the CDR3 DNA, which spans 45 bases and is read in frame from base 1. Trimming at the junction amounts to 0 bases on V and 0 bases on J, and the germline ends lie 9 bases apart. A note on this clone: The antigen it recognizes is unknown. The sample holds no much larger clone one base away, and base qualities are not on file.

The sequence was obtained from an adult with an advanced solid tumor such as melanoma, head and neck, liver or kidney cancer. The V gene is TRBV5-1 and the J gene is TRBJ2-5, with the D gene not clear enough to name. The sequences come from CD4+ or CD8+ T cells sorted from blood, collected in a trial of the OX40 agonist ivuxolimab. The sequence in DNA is TGCGCCAGCAGCTTGGGGGTGAGCGACCAAGAGACCCAGTACTTC. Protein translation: CASSLGVSDQETQYF.